The 17 T cell receptor beta chains given below trace back to one sample, sequenced in a study of tumor and adjacent non-tumor tissue in lung cancer (dated 2018 in TCRdb). The library relied on multiplex PCR. Data came from an Illumina HiSeq 2500. TCRbeta libraries were built by three rounds of nested PCR using primers (Table S4), following protocols modified from ARM-PCR. The public sequencing data were trimmed at Q25 with fastp and processed into clonotypes with MiXCR by TCRdb, which kept only in-frame beta chains. Entries are consolidated by CDR3 protein sequence, retaining the most common genes and DNA. For this sample the table gives 70,000 to 90,000 distinct CDR3 sequences, of which under 85% were detected only once. Of the sample, 10% to 15% falls within the top ten clones. RNA was isolated from bulk, unsorted tissue, and RNA quality was assessed with a NanoDrop ND-1000 and an Agilent 2100.

The sequencing sample was made of lung tumor tissue. These receptors all stem from a woman aged 50 to 65 with non-small cell lung cancer.

This chain links TRBV10-2 with TRBJ1-1; D might be TRBD1 (5 bases). This CDR3 is 19 amino acids long. Germline values: CDR1 WSHSY, CDR2 SAAADI. V lost 0 bases, J lost 6 bases, and 26 bases lay in between. CDR3 in amino acids: CASSESTALLSTRDPEAFF. Here the CDR3 DNA reads TGCGCCAGCAGTGAGTCGACCGCTCTTCTGTCAACAAGGGACCCTGAAGCTTTCTTT.

In regard to this clonotype: A read error may account for a junction end that differs from germline. The genes are TRBV6-1 and TRBJ2-3; 8 bases agree with TRBD1. The CDR3 has 16 residues. The germline V gene encodes CDR1 MNHNS and CDR2 SASEGT. The CDR3 nucleotides are TGTGCCAGCAGTGACGCACAGGGGGTACAGTTGCATACACAGTATTTT. Protein sequence: CASSDAQGVQLHTQYF.

As concerns this clonotype: This CDR3 is missing its conserved last phenylalanine or tryptophan, likely due to a read error. The chain links TRBV6-5 to TRBJ2-7; unclear D gene. Germline V gene lookup returns CDR1 MNHEY and CDR2 SVGAGI. The CDR3 has 13 amino acids. As DNA, the CDR3 is TGTGCCTGCAGTTACTCGCGCGGTCACGAGCAGTACATC. It translates to CACSYSRGHEQYI.

A word on this clonotype: Lacking the conserved final phenylalanine or tryptophan, this CDR3 likely reflects a read error. This chain uses TRBV6-5 with TRBJ2-2; tentative D call: TRBD1 (6 bases). Germline CDR1 and CDR2: MNHEY and SVGAGI. This CDR3 region has 16 residues. The chain's CDR3 is CATSYLGQPNTGELFS. CDR3 in DNA: TGTGCCACCAGTTATCTGGGACAACCGAACACCGGGGAGCTGTTTTCT.

The chain joins TRBV10-1 to TRBJ2-7; TRBD1 might be the D (5 bases). Trimming took off 0 bases at V and 3 bases at J, with 15 bases between the two ends. Germline values: CDR1 WNHNN, CDR2 SYGVQD (reference sequence). CDR3 length: 16 amino acids. The CDR3 sequence is CASSESTWGVDYEQYF. CDR3 coding DNA: TGCGCCAGCAGTGAGTCGACGTGGGGCGTGGACTACGAGCAGTACTTC.

To note about this clonotype: An end of the junction does not agree with germline; a read error may underlie this. The chain joins TRBV14 to TRBJ2-5; D not resolved. The length of the CDR3 is 13 residues. Germline loops: CDR1 SGHDN, CDR2 FVKESK. CDR3 in DNA: TGTGCCAGCGGCCAAGGACACCAAGAGACCCAGTACTTC. It yields the protein CASGQGHQETQYF.

A remark on this clonotype: This may arise from a read error, as a much more abundant clone is one base away. V and J are TRBV6-1 and TRBJ1-5, with 8 bases fitting TRBD1. This CDR3 region has 12 residues. Germline V CDR1 and CDR2: MNHNS, SASEGT. This chain's CDR3 is CVSWDRNQPQHF. The CDR3 bases are TGTGTCAGCTGGGACAGGAATCAGCCCCAGCATTTT.

On this clonotype: The CDR3 end shows no conserved phenylalanine or tryptophan, and so a read error is likely. The rearrangement joins TRBV4-1 to TRBJ2-1; D gene ambiguous. CDR3 length: 14 amino acids. From germline, CDR1 is MGHRA and CDR2 YSYEKL. CDR3 residues: CTSSRGGRDNEQFY. The CDR3 nucleotides read TGCACCAGCAGCCGAGGCGGAAGGGACAATGAGCAGTTCTAC.

This clonotype was observed a single time. The J gene is TRBJ1-1, the V gene TRBV12-3 or TRBV12-4; a possible D gene is TRBD1 (6 bases). The V end lost 10 bases, the J end lost 11 bases, and 29 bases lay between the germline ends. This CDR3 has 15 residues. This CDR3 reads CAITHPRGAGDTAFF. The DNA of the CDR3 is TGTGCCATCACCCACCCGAGGGGGGCGGGGGACACGGCTTTCTTT.

This clonotype has just one count. The conserved final phenylalanine or tryptophan is absent from the CDR3, which likely points to a read error. The chain has TRBV6-2 or TRBV6-3 and TRBJ2-3; possible D gene TRBD2, 5 bases. Germline CDR1 is MNHEY and CDR2 is SVGEGT. This CDR3 has 14 amino acids. V dropped 4 bases and J dropped 7 bases, with 15 bases sitting between them. Here the CDR3 reads CASSSPRLGNTQYI. DNA for the CDR3: TGTGCCAGCAGTTCCCCCCGCCTCGGGAATACGCAGTATATT.

As to this clonotype: This sequence may be a read error, since a much larger clone differs from it by one base. The CDR3 reads CASNKGLVGRNEQFF. The CDR3, as DNA: TGCGCCAGCAACAAGGGACTAGTAGGACGGAATGAGCAGTTCTTC. V and J are TRBV10-2 and TRBJ2-1; TRBD2 aligns across 8 bases. The CDR3 loop spans 15 amino acids. V trimming: 7 bases; J trimming: 7 bases; junction bases outside the gene matches: 12. Germline-derived CDR1 and CDR2 are WSHSY and SAAADI.

On this clonotype itself: At one boundary the junction diverges from the germline segment, which might be a read error. The rearrangement uses TRBV11-1 and TRBJ2-2; 8 bases are a match to TRBD2. The CDR3 is made up of 18 amino acids. Germline V gene sequence: CDR1 SGHAT, CDR2 FQDESV (reference sequence). CDR3 DNA: TGTGCCAGCAGCGTGGCTATCAGCGGGAGTTACCACACCAGGGAGCCGTTTTTT. It yields the protein CASSVAISGSYHTREPFF. The full variable domain, its missing parts supplied by reference TRBV11-1 and TRBJ2-2, is EAEVAQSPRYKITEKSQAVAFWCDPISGHATLYWYRQILGQGPELLVQFQDESVVDDSQLPKDRFSAERLKGVDSTLKIQPAELGDSAMYLCASSVAISGSYHTREPFFGEGSRLTVL.

Concerning this clonotype itself: One end of the junction is discordant with germline, which a read error may explain. The chain uses TRBV6-5 and TRBJ2-5, with 7 bases matching TRBD1. CDR1 is MNHEY and CDR2 is SVGAGI in the germline V gene. The CDR3 sequence is 14 residues long. DNA for the CDR3: TGTACCAGCAGTTACTCGAGGGGGCAAGAGACCCAGTACTTT. This sequence encodes CTSSYSRGQETQYF.

Note on this clonotype: This may be a read error, as it is one base from a much larger clone. V is TRBV20-1 and J is TRBJ2-7, with D perhaps TRBD1 or TRBD2 (5 bases each). Per germline, CDR1 DFQATT and CDR2 SNEGSKA (reference sequence). The CDR3 contains 16 residues. The CDR3 is CSAREGTRPAIHERYF. DNA for the CDR3: TGCAGTGCTAGAGAAGGGACCCGACCGGCAATCCACGAGCGGTACTTC.

Concerning this clonotype itself: This may be a read error, as it is one base from a much larger clone. The chain links TRBV5-1 to TRBJ2-2, with D maybe TRBD1 (5 bases). The V end was cut by 3 bases, the J end by 7 bases, with 13 bases between. Germline values: CDR1 SGHRS, CDR2 YFSETQ. CDR3 length: 14 amino acids. CDR3 in DNA: TGCGCCAGCAGCTCTCAGGGTACCATCGGGGAGCTGTTTTTT. Translation gives CASSSQGTIGELFF.

The J gene is TRBJ1-1, the V gene TRBV5-6; D is possibly TRBD1 (5 bases). Per germline, CDR1 SGHDT and CDR2 YYEEEE. The V gene lost 1 base and the J gene lost 7 bases, with 11 bases spanning the gap. This CDR3 has 13 amino acids. The CDR3 is CASSLWGGSEAFF. The CDR3 nucleotides read TGTGCCAGCAGCTTGTGGGGGGGTAGTGAAGCTTTCTTT.

Turning to this clonotype: A much larger clone lies one base from this, so it may be a read error. V and J are TRBV12-3 or TRBV12-4 and TRBJ2-2, with a weak D call TRBD2 (5 bases). The length of the CDR3 is 14 residues. The CDR3 protein is CASSLDGLTGEPFF. CDR3 in DNA: TGTGCCAGCAGTTTAGACGGCCTCACCGGGGAGCCGTTTTTT.